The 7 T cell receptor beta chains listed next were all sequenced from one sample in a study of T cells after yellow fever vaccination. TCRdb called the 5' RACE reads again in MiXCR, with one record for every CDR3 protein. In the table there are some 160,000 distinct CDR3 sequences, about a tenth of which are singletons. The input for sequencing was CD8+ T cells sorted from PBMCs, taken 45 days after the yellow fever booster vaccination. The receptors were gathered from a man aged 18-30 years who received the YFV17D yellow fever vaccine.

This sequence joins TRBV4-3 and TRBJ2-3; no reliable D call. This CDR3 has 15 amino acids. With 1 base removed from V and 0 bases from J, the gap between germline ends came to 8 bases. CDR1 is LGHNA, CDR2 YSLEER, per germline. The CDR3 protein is CASSQGVPSTDTQYF. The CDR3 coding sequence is TGCGCCAGCAGCCAAGGTGTTCCAAGCACAGATACGCAGTATTTT.

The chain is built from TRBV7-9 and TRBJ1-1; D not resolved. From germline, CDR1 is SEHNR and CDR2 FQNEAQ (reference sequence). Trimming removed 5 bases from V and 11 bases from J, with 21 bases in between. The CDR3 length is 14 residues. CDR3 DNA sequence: TGTGCCAGCAGCCCAGAGGCCGCCTCAGGCGTTGCTTTCTTT. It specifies CASSPEAASGVAFF.

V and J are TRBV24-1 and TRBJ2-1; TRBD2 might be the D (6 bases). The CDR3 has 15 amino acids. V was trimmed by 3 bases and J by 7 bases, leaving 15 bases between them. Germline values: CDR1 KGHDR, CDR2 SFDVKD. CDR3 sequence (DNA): TGTGCCACCAGTGATGCTTCTTCTGGGGGGAATGAGCAGTTCTTC. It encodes CATSDASSGGNEQFF.

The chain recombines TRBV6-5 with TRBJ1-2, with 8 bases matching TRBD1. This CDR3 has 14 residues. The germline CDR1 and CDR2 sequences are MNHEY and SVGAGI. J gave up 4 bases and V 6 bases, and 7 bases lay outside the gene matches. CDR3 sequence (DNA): TGTGCCAGCAGCACGGGACAGGACATCTATGGCTACACCTTC. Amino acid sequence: CASSTGQDIYGYTF.

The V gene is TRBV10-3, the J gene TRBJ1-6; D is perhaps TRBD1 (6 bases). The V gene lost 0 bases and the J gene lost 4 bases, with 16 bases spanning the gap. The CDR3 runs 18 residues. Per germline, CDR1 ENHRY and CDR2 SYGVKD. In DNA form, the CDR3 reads TGTGCCATCAGTGAGTCAGGGGGGCCACGGATATATAATTCACCCCTCCACTTT. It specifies CAISESGGPRIYNSPLHF.

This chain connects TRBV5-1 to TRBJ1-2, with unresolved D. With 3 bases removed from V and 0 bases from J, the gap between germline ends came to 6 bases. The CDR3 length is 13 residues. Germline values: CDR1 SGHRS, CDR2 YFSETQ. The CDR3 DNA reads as TGCGCCAGCAGCTCGACTTCTAACTATGGCTACACCTTC. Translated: CASSSTSNYGYTF.

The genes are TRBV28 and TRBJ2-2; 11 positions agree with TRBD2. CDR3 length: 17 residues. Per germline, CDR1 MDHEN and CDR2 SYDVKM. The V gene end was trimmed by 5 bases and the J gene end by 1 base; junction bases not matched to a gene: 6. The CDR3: CASSPLGLAGNTGELFF. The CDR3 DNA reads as TGTGCCAGCAGTCCCCTAGGACTAGCGGGGAACACCGGGGAGCTGTTTTTT.